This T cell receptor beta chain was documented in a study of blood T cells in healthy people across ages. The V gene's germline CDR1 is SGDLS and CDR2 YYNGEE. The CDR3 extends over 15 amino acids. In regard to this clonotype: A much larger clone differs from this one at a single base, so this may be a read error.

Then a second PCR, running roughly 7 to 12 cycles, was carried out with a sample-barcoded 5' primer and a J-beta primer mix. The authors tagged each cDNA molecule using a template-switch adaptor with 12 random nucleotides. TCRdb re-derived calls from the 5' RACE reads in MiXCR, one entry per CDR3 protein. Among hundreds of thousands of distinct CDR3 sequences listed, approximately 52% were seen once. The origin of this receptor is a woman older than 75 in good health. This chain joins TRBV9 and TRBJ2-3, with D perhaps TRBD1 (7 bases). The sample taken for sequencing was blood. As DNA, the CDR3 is TGTGCCAGCAGCCCCAGTCAGGGGGGCCCAGATACGCGGTATTTT. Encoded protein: CASSPSQGGPDTRYF.